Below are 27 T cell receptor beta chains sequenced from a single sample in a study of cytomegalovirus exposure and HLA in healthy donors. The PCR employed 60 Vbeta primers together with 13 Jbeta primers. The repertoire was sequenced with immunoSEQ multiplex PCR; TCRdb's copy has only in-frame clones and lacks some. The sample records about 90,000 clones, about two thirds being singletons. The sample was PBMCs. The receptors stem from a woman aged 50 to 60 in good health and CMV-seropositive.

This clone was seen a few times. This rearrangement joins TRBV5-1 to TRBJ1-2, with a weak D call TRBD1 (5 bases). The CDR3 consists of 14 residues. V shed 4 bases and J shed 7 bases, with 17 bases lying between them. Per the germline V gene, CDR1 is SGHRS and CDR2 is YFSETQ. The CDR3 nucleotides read TGCGCCAGCAGCCCGGAGGGGACCTCGGTTGGCTACACCTTC. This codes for CASSPEGTSVGYTF.

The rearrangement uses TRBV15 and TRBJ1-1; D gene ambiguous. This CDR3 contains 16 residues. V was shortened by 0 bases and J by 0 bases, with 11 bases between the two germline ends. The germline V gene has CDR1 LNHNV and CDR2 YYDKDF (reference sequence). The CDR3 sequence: CATSRDLLSVNTEAFF. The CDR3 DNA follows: TGTGCCACCAGCAGAGATTTATTGTCGGTGAACACTGAAGCTTTCTTT.

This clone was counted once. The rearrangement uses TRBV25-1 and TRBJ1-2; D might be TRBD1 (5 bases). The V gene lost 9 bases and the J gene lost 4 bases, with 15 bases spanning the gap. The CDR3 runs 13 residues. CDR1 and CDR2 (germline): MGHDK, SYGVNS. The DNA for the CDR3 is TGTGCCAGTTTTGACAGCCTTCTCTATGGCTACACCTTC. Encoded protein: CASFDSLLYGYTF.

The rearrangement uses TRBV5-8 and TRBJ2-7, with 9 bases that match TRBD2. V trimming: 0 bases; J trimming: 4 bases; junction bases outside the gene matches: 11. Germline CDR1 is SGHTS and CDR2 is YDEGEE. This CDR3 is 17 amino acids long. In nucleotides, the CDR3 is TGTGCCAGCAGCTTGGCCGTCGCGGCTAGCGGGGATTACGAGCAGTACTTC. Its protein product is CASSLAVAASGDYEQYF.

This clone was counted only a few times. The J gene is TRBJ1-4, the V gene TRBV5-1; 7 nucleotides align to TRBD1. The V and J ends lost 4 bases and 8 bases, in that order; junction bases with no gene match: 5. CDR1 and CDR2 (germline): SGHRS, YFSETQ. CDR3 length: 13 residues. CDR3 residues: CASSRGTDEKLFF. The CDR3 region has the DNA TGCGCCAGCAGCCGCGGGACAGACGAAAAACTGTTTTTT.

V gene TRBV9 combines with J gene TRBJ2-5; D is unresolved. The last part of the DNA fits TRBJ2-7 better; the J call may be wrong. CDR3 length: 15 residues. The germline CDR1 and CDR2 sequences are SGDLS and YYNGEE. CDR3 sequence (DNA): TGTGCCAGCAGCGTCAACCCCACTACCACCTACGAGCAGTACTTC. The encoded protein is CASSVNPTTTYEQYF.

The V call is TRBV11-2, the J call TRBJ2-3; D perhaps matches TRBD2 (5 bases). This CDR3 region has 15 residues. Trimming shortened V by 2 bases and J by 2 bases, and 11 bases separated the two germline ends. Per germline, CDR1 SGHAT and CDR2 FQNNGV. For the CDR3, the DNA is TGTGCCAGCAGCTTAACTCGGGGTTACACAGATACGCAGTATTTT. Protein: CASSLTRGYTDTQYF.

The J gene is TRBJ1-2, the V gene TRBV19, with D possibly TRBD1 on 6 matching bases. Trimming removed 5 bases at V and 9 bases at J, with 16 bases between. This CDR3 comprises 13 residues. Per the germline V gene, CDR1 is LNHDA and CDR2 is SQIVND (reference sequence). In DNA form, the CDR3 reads TGTGCCAGTAGTGTCGGGACACCTGAAAGCTACACCTTC. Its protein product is CASSVGTPESYTF.

The CDR3 spells CASRSSVNQPQHF. CDR3 DNA: TGTGCCAGTAGGTCGTCAGTTAATCAGCCCCAGCATTTT. This chain links TRBV19 with TRBJ1-5; D gene unclear. Germline assignment: CDR1 LNHDA and CDR2 SQIVND (reference sequence). The length of the CDR3 is 13 residues. V was cut by 6 bases and J by 4 bases, with 10 bases left in between.

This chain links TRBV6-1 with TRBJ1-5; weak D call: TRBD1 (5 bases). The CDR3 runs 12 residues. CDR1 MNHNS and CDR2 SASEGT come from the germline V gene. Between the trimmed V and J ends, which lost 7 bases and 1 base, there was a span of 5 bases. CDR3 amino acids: CASKGSNQPQHF. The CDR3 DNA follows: TGTGCCAGCAAGGGGAGCAATCAGCCCCAGCATTTT.

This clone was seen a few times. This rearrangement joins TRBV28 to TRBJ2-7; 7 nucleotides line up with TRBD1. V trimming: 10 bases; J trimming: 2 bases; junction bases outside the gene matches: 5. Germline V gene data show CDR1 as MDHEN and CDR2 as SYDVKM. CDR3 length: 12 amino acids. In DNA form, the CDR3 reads TGTGCCACCGGGCAGGGGGCCTACGAGCAGTACTTC. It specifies CATGQGAYEQYF.

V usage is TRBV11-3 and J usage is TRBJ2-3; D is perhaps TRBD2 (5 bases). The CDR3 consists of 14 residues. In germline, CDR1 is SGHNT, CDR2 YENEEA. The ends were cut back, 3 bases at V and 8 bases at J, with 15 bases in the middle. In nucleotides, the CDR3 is TGTGCCAGCAGCTTTCGCAGTGAGGGCACTACGCAGTATTTT. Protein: CASSFRSEGTTQYF.

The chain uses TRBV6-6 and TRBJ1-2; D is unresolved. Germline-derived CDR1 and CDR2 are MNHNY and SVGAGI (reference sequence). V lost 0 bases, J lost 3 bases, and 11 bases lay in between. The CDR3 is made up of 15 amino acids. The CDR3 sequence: CASSYSDSEYYGYTF. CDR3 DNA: TGTGCCAGCAGTTACTCGGACTCCGAGTACTATGGCTACACCTTC.

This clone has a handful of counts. The CDR3 here is CASSLEASGSFGETQYF. DNA for the CDR3: TGTGCCAGCAGCTTGGAAGCTAGCGGGAGTTTTGGGGAGACCCAGTACTTC. The gene calls are TRBV5-4 and TRBJ2-5; TRBD2 matches 10 bases. J was trimmed by 5 bases and V by 0 bases; bases with no gene match: 10. The CDR3 contains 17 residues. Germline lookup yields CDR1 SGHNT and CDR2 YYREEE (reference sequence).

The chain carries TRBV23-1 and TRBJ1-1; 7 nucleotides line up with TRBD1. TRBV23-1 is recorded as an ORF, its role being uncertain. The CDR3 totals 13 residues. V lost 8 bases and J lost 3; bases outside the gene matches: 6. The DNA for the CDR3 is TGCGCCAGCCCATCGGACAGGCACACTGAAGCTTTCTTT. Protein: CASPSDRHTEAFF.

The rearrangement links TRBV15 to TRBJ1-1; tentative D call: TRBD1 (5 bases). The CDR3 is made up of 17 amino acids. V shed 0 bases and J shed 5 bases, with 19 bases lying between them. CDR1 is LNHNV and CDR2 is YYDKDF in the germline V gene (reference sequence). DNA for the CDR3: TGTGCCACCAGCAGAGATCCTAGGAGGGGCAGGTTGACTGAAGCTTTCTTT. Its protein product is CATSRDPRRGRLTEAFF.

The CDR3 DNA is TGTGCCAGCAGCTTTCGGCGCGGGGGGAACACTGAAGCTTTCTTT. It yields the protein CASSFRRGGNTEAFF. The chain uses TRBV11-3 and TRBJ1-1; D perhaps matches TRBD1 (5 bases). CDR1 and CDR2 (germline): SGHNT, YENEEA. Trimming removed 3 bases from V and 1 base from J, with 12 bases in between. This CDR3 spans 15 amino acids.

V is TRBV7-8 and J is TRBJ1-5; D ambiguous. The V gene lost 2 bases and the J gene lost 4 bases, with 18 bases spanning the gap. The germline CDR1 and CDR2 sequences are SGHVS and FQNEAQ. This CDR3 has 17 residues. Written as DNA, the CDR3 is TGTGCCAGCAGCTTAATGGCAGGAACATCACTGAATCAGCCCCAGCATTTT. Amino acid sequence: CASSLMAGTSLNQPQHF.

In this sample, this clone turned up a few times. The CDR3, as DNA: TGTGCCAGCAGCGTAGCCGAGAGCTCCTACAATGAGCAGTTCTTC. Its translation: CASSVAESSYNEQFF. The V and J genes are TRBV9 and TRBJ2-1, with D hard to call. The CDR3 is made up of 15 amino acids. Deletions cut 0 bases from V and 0 bases from J, with 7 bases between. CDR1 is SGDLS and CDR2 is YYNGEE in the germline V gene.

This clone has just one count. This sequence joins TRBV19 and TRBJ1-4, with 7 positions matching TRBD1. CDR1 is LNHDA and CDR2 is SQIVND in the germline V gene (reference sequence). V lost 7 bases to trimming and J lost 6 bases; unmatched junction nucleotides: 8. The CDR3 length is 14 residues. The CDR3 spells CASIGKGADEKLFF. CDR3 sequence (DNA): TGTGCCAGTATCGGGAAGGGGGCGGATGAAAAACTGTTTTTT.

Written as DNA, the CDR3 is TGTGCCAGCAGACCAAGATTACGGGTGAACACTGAAGCTTTCTTT. This encodes CASRPRLRVNTEAFF. The chain recombines TRBV9 with TRBJ1-1; D is undetermined. Germline V gene sequence: CDR1 SGDLS, CDR2 YYNGEE. Trimming removed 5 bases at V and 0 bases at J, with 14 bases between. The CDR3 extends over 15 amino acids.

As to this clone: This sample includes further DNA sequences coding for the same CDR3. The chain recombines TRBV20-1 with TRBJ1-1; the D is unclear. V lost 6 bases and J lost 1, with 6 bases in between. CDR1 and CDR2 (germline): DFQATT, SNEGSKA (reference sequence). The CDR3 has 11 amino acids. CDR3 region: CSARQNTEAFF. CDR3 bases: TGCAGTGCCAGGCAGAACACTGAAGCTTTCTTT.

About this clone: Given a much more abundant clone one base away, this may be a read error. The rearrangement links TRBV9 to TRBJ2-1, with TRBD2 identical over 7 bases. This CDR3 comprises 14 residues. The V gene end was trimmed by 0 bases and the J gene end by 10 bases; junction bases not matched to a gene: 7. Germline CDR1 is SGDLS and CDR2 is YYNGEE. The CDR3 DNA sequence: TGTGCCAGCAGCGTAGCTTACGGGGGGAGGGAGCAGTTCTTC. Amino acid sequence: CASSVAYGGREQFF.

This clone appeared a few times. This chain's CDR3 is CASSPASIAGVIYEQYF. As DNA, the CDR3 is TGTGCCAGCAGCCCCGCCTCAATAGCGGGGGTAATCTACGAGCAGTACTTC. The chain joins TRBV5-5 to TRBJ2-7; 9 bases map to TRBD2. The trim removed 4 bases at V and 3 bases at J, leaving 14 bases unmatched. This CDR3 region has 17 residues. CDR1 and CDR2 from the germline V gene are SGHKS and YYEKEE (reference sequence).

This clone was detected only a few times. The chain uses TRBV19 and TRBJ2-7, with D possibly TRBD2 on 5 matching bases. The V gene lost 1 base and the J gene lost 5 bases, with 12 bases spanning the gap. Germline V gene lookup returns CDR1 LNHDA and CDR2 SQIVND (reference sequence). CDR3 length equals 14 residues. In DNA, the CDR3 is TGTGCCAGTAGTATAGGTTGGATCGGGGACGAGCAGTACTTC. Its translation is CASSIGWIGDEQYF.

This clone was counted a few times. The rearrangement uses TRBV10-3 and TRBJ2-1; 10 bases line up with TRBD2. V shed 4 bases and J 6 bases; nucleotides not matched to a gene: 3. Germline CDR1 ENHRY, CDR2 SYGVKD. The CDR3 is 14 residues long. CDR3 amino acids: CAISGASGGNEQFF. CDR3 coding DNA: TGTGCCATCAGTGGGGCTAGCGGGGGCAATGAGCAGTTCTTC.

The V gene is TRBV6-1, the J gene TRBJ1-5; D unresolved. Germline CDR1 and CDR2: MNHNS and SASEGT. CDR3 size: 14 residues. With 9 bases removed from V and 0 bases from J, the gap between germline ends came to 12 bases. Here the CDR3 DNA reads TGTGCCAGTTCAGGCAGCTATAGCAATCAGCCCCAGCATTTT. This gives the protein CASSGSYSNQPQHF.